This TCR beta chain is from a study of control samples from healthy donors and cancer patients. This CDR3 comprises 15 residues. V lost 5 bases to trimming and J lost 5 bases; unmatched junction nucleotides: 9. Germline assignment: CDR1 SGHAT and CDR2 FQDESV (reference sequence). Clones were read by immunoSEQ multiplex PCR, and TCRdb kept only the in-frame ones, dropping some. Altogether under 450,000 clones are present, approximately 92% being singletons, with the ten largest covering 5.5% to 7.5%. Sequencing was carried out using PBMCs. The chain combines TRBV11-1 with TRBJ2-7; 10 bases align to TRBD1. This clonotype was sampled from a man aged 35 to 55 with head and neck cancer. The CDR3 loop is CASSRPDRGDHEQYF. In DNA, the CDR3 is TGTGCCAGCAGCCGCCCGGACAGGGGGGACCACGAGCAGTACTTC.